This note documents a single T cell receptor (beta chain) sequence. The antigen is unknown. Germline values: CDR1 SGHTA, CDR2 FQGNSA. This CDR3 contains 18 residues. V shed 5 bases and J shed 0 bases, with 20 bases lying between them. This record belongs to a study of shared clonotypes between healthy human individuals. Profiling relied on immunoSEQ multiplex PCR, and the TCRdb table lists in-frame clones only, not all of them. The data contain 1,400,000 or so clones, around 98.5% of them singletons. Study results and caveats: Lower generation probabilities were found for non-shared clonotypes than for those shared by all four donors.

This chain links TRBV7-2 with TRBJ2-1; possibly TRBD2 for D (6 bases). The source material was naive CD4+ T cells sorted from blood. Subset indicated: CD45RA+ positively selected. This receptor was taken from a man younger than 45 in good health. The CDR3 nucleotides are TGTGCCAGCAGCCCCCGTCCCGCGGGAACTAGCTCCTACAATGAGCAGTTCTTC. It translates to CASSPRPAGTSSYNEQFF.